This entry lists 32 T cell receptor beta chains sequenced from one sample in a study of blood T cell repertoires in COVID-19. Measured with immunoSEQ multiplex PCR; TCRdb has only the in-frame clones, and not every one. The repertoire holds under 110,000 clones, over 55% seen once, with approximately 0.88% in the top ten. The sequenced material came from peripheral blood. All receptors derive from a human donor with acute or convalescent COVID-19. The donor label of this sample is uncertain.

V and J are TRBV9 and TRBJ1-2; no firm D call. V lost 0 bases and J lost 5, with 14 bases in between. The CDR3 sequence is 15 residues long. Germline V lookup: CDR1 SGDLS, CDR2 YYNGEE. CDR3 sequence (DNA): TGTGCCAGCAGCGTAGATAGCAGCAAGGCTTATGGCTACACCTTC. Translation gives CASSVDSSKAYGYTF. The full variable domain, with the rest looked up from reference TRBV9 and TRBJ1-2, is DSGVTQTPKHLITATGQRVTLRCSPRSGDLSVYWYQQSLDQGLQFLIQYYNGEERAKGNILERFSAQQFPDLHSELNLSSLELGDSALYFCASSVDSSKAYGYTFGSGTRLTVV.

In this sample, this clone turned up a few times. CDR3 sequence reads: CASSEGPTTGGYGYTF. CDR3 nucleotides: TGTGCCAGCAGTGAAGGGCCTACTACAGGGGGCTATGGCTACACCTTC. The chain carries TRBV6-1 and TRBJ1-2; 8 positions match TRBD1. CDR1 is MNHNS and CDR2 is SASEGT in the germline V gene. Germline trimming cut 1 base from V and 4 bases from J; bases unmatched to any gene: 8. This CDR3 is built from 16 residues.

This rearrangement joins TRBV24-1 to TRBJ2-3; 7 nucleotides match TRBD1. The germline V gene has CDR1 KGHDR and CDR2 SFDVKD. This CDR3 has 16 residues. Trimming cost V 5 bases and J 1 base; bases outside gene matches: 8. The CDR3: CATSGVRGLGTDTQYF. In DNA, the CDR3 is TGTGCCACCAGTGGGGTGAGGGGGCTAGGCACAGATACGCAGTATTTT.

The chain couples TRBV5-1 to TRBJ1-6, with 7 bases lining up with TRBD1. Germline lookup yields CDR1 SGHRS and CDR2 YFSETQ. V lost 2 bases and J lost 5; bases outside the gene matches: 4. This CDR3 spans 15 amino acids. Here the CDR3 DNA reads TGCGCCAGCAGCTTTACCGGGACAGATAATTCACCCCTCCACTTT. Its translation: CASSFTGTDNSPLHF.

The gene calls are TRBV18 and TRBJ2-7; 7 nucleotides line up with TRBD1. Losses at the gene ends were 3 bases for V and 3 bases for J; bases not matched to a gene: 5. The CDR3 is 14 amino acids. CDR1 and CDR2 (germline): KGHSH, LQKENI. The CDR3 loop reads CASSPRQGVYEQYF. Written as DNA, the CDR3 is TGTGCCAGCTCACCGCGGCAGGGGGTCTACGAGCAGTACTTC.

V is TRBV11-1 and J is TRBJ2-3; 7 bases match TRBD1. The CDR3 covers 14 residues. The V gene's germline CDR1 is SGHAT and CDR2 FQDESV (reference sequence). J was trimmed by 4 bases and V by 5 bases; bases with no gene match: 6. The CDR3 sequence: CASSPRGIADTQYF. The CDR3 DNA sequence: TGTGCCAGCAGCCCCAGGGGGATTGCAGATACGCAGTATTTT.

This chain connects TRBV15 to TRBJ2-3; 7 nucleotides align to TRBD1. Germline trimming cut 4 bases from V and 2 bases from J; bases unmatched to any gene: 6. In germline, CDR1 is LNHNV, CDR2 YYDKDF (reference sequence). This CDR3 region has 15 residues. Here the CDR3 reads CATSTRTGPTDTQYF. The CDR3 DNA reads TGTGCCACCAGCACAAGGACAGGACCCACAGATACGCAGTATTTT. Using reference TRBV15 and TRBJ2-3 for the parts outside the CDR3, the full variable domain is DAMVIQNPRYQVTQFGKPVTLSCSQTLNHNVMYWYQQKSSQAPKLLFHYYDKDFNNEADTPDNFQSRRPNTSFCFLDIRSPGLGDTAMYLCATSTRTGPTDTQYFGPGTRLTVL.

The chain recombines TRBV6-5 with TRBJ2-1, with 9 bases aligning to TRBD1. V dropped 7 bases and J dropped 9; count of bases not matched to a gene: 10. Germline assignment: CDR1 MNHEY and CDR2 SVGAGI. The CDR3 sequence is 14 residues long. Here the CDR3 reads CASTTQTGGGEQFF. CDR3 in DNA: TGTGCCAGCACTACTCAAACAGGGGGCGGTGAGCAGTTCTTC.

The chain recombines TRBV29-1 with TRBJ2-1; the match to TRBD1 covers 12 bases. The junction had 18 bases not matched to a gene; V was cut back by 3 bases and J by 0 bases. The germline gives CDR1 SQVTM, CDR2 ANQGSEA. The CDR3 has 21 amino acids. The CDR3 sequence: CSVEFWPGQGARWTSYNEQFF. CDR3 nucleotide sequence: TGCAGCGTTGAGTTCTGGCCGGGACAGGGGGCCCGTTGGACCTCCTACAATGAGCAGTTCTTC.

The chain uses TRBV29-1 and TRBJ2-1, with 7 bases aligning to TRBD1. Per the germline V gene, CDR1 is SQVTM and CDR2 is ANQGSEA. V dropped 4 bases and J dropped 0; count of bases not matched to a gene: 6. This CDR3 contains 15 residues. The CDR3 region is CSVGAGGSSYNEQFF. In DNA form, the CDR3 reads TGCAGCGTTGGGGCAGGGGGAAGCTCCTACAATGAGCAGTTCTTC.

The chain links TRBV2 to TRBJ1-1, with D possibly TRBD1 on 6 matching bases. The CDR3 totals 13 residues. Trimming took off 6 bases at V and 1 base at J, with 9 bases between the two ends. Per germline, CDR1 SNHLY and CDR2 FYNNEI. The chain's CDR3 is CASRPTGNTEAFF. The DNA of the CDR3 is TGTGCCAGCAGGCCGACAGGGAACACTGAAGCTTTCTTT.

This clone was counted ten times or more. The J gene is TRBJ2-5, the V gene TRBV19; TRBD2 matches 8 bases. With V trimmed by 9 bases and J by 5 bases, 14 bases remained unmatched. There are 15 residues in the CDR3. CDR1 and CDR2 from the germline V gene are LNHDA and SQIVND (reference sequence). The CDR3 protein is CASSRGGASVETQYF. CDR3 nucleotide sequence: TGTGCCAGCTCTCGGGGGGGCGCTAGCGTGGAGACCCAGTACTTC. Variable domain in full (rest from reference TRBV19 and TRBJ2-5): DGGITQSPKYLFRKEGQNVTLSCEQNLNHDAMYWYRQDPGQGLRLIYYSQIVNDFQKGDIAEGYSVSREKKESFPLTVTSAQKNPTAFYLCASSRGGASVETQYFGPGTRLLVL.

The chain combines TRBV10-1 with TRBJ1-1; perhaps TRBD1 as D (6 bases). V lost 4 bases and J lost 4, with 13 bases in between. Looked up from germline, CDR1 is WNHNN and CDR2 is SYGVQD (reference sequence). This CDR3 is 14 amino acids long. In nucleotides, the CDR3 is TGCGCCAGCAGTGGAGAAGGGGGTATCACTGAAGCTTTCTTT. Protein product: CASSGEGGITEAFF.

The rearrangement links TRBV9 to TRBJ2-1; no reliable D call. The CDR3 covers 15 residues. Trimming cost V 3 bases and J 10 bases, with 20 bases left between them. Germline V gives CDR1 SGDLS, CDR2 YYNGEE. As DNA, the CDR3 is TGTGCCAGCAGCGATACACCGCTCCAGGTTGGAGAGCAGTTCTTC. This codes for CASSDTPLQVGEQFF. Filled out from reference TRBV9 and TRBJ2-1, the complete variable domain reads DSGVTQTPKHLITATGQRVTLRCSPRSGDLSVYWYQQSLDQGLQFLIQYYNGEERAKGNILERFSAQQFPDLHSELNLSSLELGDSALYFCASSDTPLQVGEQFFGPGTRLTVL.

The V gene is TRBV6-5, the J gene TRBJ1-5; TRBD1 might be the D (6 bases). Germline assignment: CDR1 MNHEY and CDR2 SVGAGI. The V and J ends lost 6 bases and 6 bases respectively, with 15 bases between them. This CDR3 contains 14 residues. The CDR3 DNA reads TGTGCCAGCAGCCGGGACACCTCCGGTCAGCCCCAGCATTTT. Translating gives CASSRDTSGQPQHF.

This clone was detected a few times. The chain couples TRBV7-8 to TRBJ2-7; tentatively, D is TRBD1 (6 bases). Germline V gene sequence: CDR1 SGHVS, CDR2 FQNEAQ. Deletions cut 6 bases from V and 3 bases from J, with 15 bases between. The CDR3 is made up of 14 amino acids. In DNA, the CDR3 is TGTGCCAGCAGTCTAGGACAGTCCTTCTACGAGCAGTACGTC. This translates into CASSLGQSFYEQYV.

This clone was picked up many times. The chain is built from TRBV9 and TRBJ1-1; 12 positions match TRBD1. Per germline, CDR1 SGDLS and CDR2 YYNGEE. The junction had 12 bases not matched to a gene; V was cut back by 3 bases and J by 0 bases. The CDR3 runs to 19 residues. CDR3 in amino acids: CASSANPGQGASMNTEAFF. CDR3 nucleotide sequence: TGTGCCAGCAGCGCTAACCCGGGACAGGGGGCATCGATGAACACTGAAGCTTTCTTT. The whole variable domain, filled in from reference TRBV9 and TRBJ1-1, reads DSGVTQTPKHLITATGQRVTLRCSPRSGDLSVYWYQQSLDQGLQFLIQYYNGEERAKGNILERFSAQQFPDLHSELNLSSLELGDSALYFCASSANPGQGASMNTEAFFGQGTRLTVV.

This chain joins TRBV5-4 and TRBJ1-6; the match to TRBD1 covers 8 bases. V shed 4 bases and J 15 bases; nucleotides not matched to a gene: 15. CDR1 SGHNT and CDR2 YYREEE come from the germline V gene (reference sequence). The CDR3 length is 15 residues. CDR3 nucleotide sequence: TGTGCCAGCAGCGAATGGACAGGGCGAGTTCGGGACCTCCACTTT. This translates into CASSEWTGRVRDLHF.

The CDR3 DNA reads as TGTGCCAGCAGTGAAGGACACTACTATGGCTACACCTTC. Amino acids: CASSEGHYYGYTF. This chain uses TRBV25-1 with TRBJ1-2, with a weak D call TRBD1 (5 bases). CDR1 and CDR2 (germline): MGHDK, SYGVNS. V shed 2 bases and J shed 3 bases, with 7 bases lying between them. CDR3 size: 13 residues.

This clone was observed once. V usage is TRBV9 and J usage is TRBJ2-7; 9 bases are a match to TRBD1. The J segment lost 2 bases and the V segment lost 0 bases, leaving 9 bases of the junction unmatched. This CDR3 spans 17 amino acids. Germline V CDR1 and CDR2: SGDLS, YYNGEE. CDR3 in DNA: TGTGCCAGCAGCGTAGGGGCCACCGGGACAGGGCCCTACGAGCAGTACTTC. Its translation is CASSVGATGTGPYEQYF.

V and J are TRBV4-1 and TRBJ1-1; no clear D. Trimming pared 0 bases from V and 5 bases from J, leaving 13 bases between. This CDR3 comprises 15 residues. Germline V gene lookup returns CDR1 MGHRA and CDR2 YSYEKL. CDR3 residues: CASSQDAGVWTEAFF. The CDR3 DNA is TGCGCCAGCAGCCAAGATGCCGGGGTCTGGACTGAAGCTTTCTTT.

This chain links TRBV5-1 with TRBJ1-1; weak D call: TRBD1 (6 bases). The CDR3 is made up of 14 amino acids. Trimming stripped 3 bases from V and 5 bases from J, with 14 bases between. The V gene's germline CDR1 is SGHRS and CDR2 YFSETQ. The CDR3 bases are TGCGCCAGCAGCTACTCCAAGGGGGGGACTGAAGCTTTCTTT. This gives the protein CASSYSKGGTEAFF.

The V call is TRBV7-9, the J call TRBJ1-1, with 10 bases that match TRBD1. The CDR3 spans 16 residues. Germline V gene sequence: CDR1 SEHNR, CDR2 FQNEAQ (reference sequence). The trim removed 5 bases at V and 5 bases at J, leaving 11 bases unmatched. The CDR3: CASSPKTGGAKTEAFF. The CDR3 coding sequence is TGTGCCAGCAGCCCCAAGACAGGGGGCGCGAAAACTGAAGCTTTCTTT. Together with reference TRBV7-9 and TRBJ1-1, the CDR3 gives the full variable domain: DTGVSQNPRHKITKRGQNVTFRCDPISEHNRLYWYRQTLGQGPEFLTYFQNEAQLEKSRLLSDRFSAERPKGSFSTLEIQRTEQGDSAMYLCASSPKTGGAKTEAFFGQGTRLTVV.

The genes are TRBV25-1 and TRBJ1-2, with D tentatively TRBD1 (6 bases). With 2 bases removed from V and 4 bases from J, the gap between germline ends came to 14 bases. Germline loops: CDR1 MGHDK, CDR2 SYGVNS. The CDR3 extends over 15 amino acids. In DNA form, the CDR3 reads TGTGCCAGCAGTGAAGCCAGCTTAGGGGGCTATGGCTACACCTTC. Amino acid sequence: CASSEASLGGYGYTF.

The genes are TRBV7-9 and TRBJ1-4; D not resolved. Germline V gives CDR1 SEHNR, CDR2 FQNEAQ (reference sequence). This CDR3 contains 15 residues. The V and J ends lost 5 bases and 0 bases respectively, with 10 bases between them. CDR3 coding DNA: TGTGCCAGCAGCCCTCGGGGAGCAACTAATGAAAAACTGTTTTTT. Translating it yields CASSPRGATNEKLFF.

This sequence joins TRBV6-1 and TRBJ2-1; 7 bases are a match to TRBD1. The trim removed 1 base at V and 3 bases at J, leaving 6 bases unmatched. The germline gives CDR1 MNHNS, CDR2 SASEGT. The CDR3 has 16 amino acids. CDR3 coding DNA: TGTGCCAGCAGTGAAGAGGGACAGTGGAACTACAATGAGCAGTTCTTC. Translation gives CASSEEGQWNYNEQFF.

The rearrangement links TRBV5-5 to TRBJ2-2; 9 bases fit TRBD1. In germline, CDR1 is SGHKS, CDR2 YYEKEE (reference sequence). The CDR3 loop spans 15 amino acids. The V segment lost 5 bases and the J segment 4 bases; nucleotides outside the gene matches: 6. As DNA, the CDR3 is TGTGCCAGCAGGACCGGGACAGGGACCACCGGGGAGCTGTTTTTT. It codes for CASRTGTGTTGELFF.

This sequence joins TRBV11-2 and TRBJ2-1, with D possibly being TRBD2 (6 bases). Per germline, CDR1 SGHAT and CDR2 FQNNGV. V was pared by 1 base and J by 3 bases, with 19 bases between. CDR3 length equals 18 residues. Here the CDR3 reads CASSLGPSDATLYNEQFF. The CDR3 DNA sequence: TGTGCCAGCAGCTTAGGGCCTAGCGACGCTACTCTCTACAATGAGCAGTTCTTC.

The genes are TRBV10-2 and TRBJ1-3, with TRBD1 matching over 8 bases. The CDR3 has 15 residues. The germline V gene encodes CDR1 WSHSY and CDR2 SAAADI. J lost 2 bases, V lost 3 bases, and 3 bases had no gene match. CDR3 sequence: CASSDPTGAGNTIYF. The CDR3 region has the DNA TGCGCCAGCAGTGACCCGACAGGGGCTGGAAACACCATATATTTT.

The rearrangement uses TRBV4-1 and TRBJ1-2, with 7 bases matching TRBD1. The CDR3 runs 19 residues. In germline, CDR1 is MGHRA, CDR2 YSYEKL. V shed 1 base, J shed 2 bases, and the junction held 16 bases outside the gene matches. Here the CDR3 DNA reads TGCGCCAGCAGCCAAGTTACAGGGGTCGGCGCGATCGGCAACTATGGCTACACCTTC. Translated, it gives CASSQVTGVGAIGNYGYTF.

V usage is TRBV29-1 and J usage is TRBJ1-4; no clear D gene. CDR3 length equals 15 residues. Trimming removed 5 bases at V and 1 base at J, with 14 bases between. From germline, CDR1 is SQVTM and CDR2 ANQGSEA. The CDR3 DNA follows: TGCAGCGTTCTCGGAAATAGCCGAACTAATGAAAAACTGTTTTTT. It is translated as CSVLGNSRTNEKLFF.

This clone was recorded a few times. This chain joins TRBV2 and TRBJ1-5; D is uncertain. The V gene's germline CDR1 is SNHLY and CDR2 FYNNEI. Trimming shortened V by 7 bases and J by 7 bases, and 14 bases separated the two germline ends. This CDR3 comprises 13 residues. CDR3 bases: TGTGCCAGCATACTTCAGCTGGAGCAGCCCCAGCATTTT. This codes for CASILQLEQPQHF.